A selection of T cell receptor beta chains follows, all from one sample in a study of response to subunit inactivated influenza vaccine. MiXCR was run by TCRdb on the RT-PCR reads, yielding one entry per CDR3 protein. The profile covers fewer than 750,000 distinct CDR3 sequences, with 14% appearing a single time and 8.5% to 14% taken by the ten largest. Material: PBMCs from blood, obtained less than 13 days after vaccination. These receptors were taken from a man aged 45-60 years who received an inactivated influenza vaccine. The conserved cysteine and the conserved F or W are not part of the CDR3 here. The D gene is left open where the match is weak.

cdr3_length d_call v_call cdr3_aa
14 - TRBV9 ASSVGVLRRAYEQY
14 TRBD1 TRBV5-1 ASSLAGQGAGDTQY
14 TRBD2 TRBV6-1 ASSRLAGGKVYEQY
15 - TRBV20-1 SARASGRSSGANVLT
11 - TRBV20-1 SAREQEVTEAF
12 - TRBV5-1 ASSSLPGVDEQF
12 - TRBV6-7 ASSYSNRDYEQY
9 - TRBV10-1 ASSWNNEQF
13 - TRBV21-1 ASSKVVGGRETQY
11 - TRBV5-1 ASSPGPNTEAF
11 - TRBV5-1 ASSVDRIYEQY
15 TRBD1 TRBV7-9 ASSLNRTGGSRNTIY
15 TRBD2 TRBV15 ATSRLAGGPSTGELF
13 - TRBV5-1 ASSWAGDRSDTQY
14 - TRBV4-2 ASSQFSGGAAGELF
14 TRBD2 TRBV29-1 SVDGLAGGNPDTQY
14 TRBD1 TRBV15 ATSRRRDRDDEKLF
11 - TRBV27 ASSYGRYYEQY
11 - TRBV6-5 ASSYGRHQPQH
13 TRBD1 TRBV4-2 ASSQEAGGRVEQY
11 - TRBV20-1 SAQQLAYNEQF
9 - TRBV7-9 ASSSSIGYT
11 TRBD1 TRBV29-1 SVGTGPSTEAF
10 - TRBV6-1 ASSESVDTQY
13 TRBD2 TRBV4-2 ASSPGLEPYNEQF
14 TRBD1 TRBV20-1 SARDTQGATGNTIY
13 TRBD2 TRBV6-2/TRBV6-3 ASQISGRRGYEQY
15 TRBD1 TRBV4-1 ASSQAPTGADNSPLH
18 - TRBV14 ASSQFRRPLQGPNTGELF
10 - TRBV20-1 SARDLRSPLH
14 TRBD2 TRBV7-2 ASSLEGRSGRFEQF
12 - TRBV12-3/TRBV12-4 ASNPGGGETEAF